This TCR beta chain stems from a study of T cell repertoires in cytomegalovirus infection. At the level of the study: Indications of both CMV infection and matching HLA type were provided by public TCR beta signatures. Overall study findings and caveats: Clonotypes of TCR beta that were HLA-C-restricted and CMV-specific dominated the ex vivo response.

Concerning this clonotype itself: Its target is unknown.

From the reads, TCRdb called clonotypes with MiXCR, one entry per CDR3 protein. The sample has a few hundred thousand distinct CDR3 sequences, around 29% seen once. The CDR3 consists of 16 residues. Trimming left V 3 bases short and J 7 bases short, with 18 bases between. CDR1 is LNHDA, CDR2 SQIVND, per germline (reference sequence). This specimen was cultured PBMCs, taken from culture after CMV antigen stimulation. This chain joins TRBV19 and TRBJ2-2; D is unresolved. The clonotype comes from a human donor in good health (CMV status not recorded). Some clones in this sample may be carry-over from other donors' samples. The CDR3 spells CASSMRSVGTLGELFF. CDR3 DNA sequence: TGTGCCAGTAGTATGAGGAGTGTGGGAACACTCGGGGAGCTGTTTTTT.